Listed here are 20 T cell receptor beta chains from one sample, sequenced in a study of shared clonotypes between healthy human individuals. Clones were read by immunoSEQ multiplex PCR, and TCRdb kept only the in-frame ones, dropping some. The sample holds about a million clones; approximately 80% are singletons and the top ten take 0.7% to 0.95%. Sequencing was performed on memory CD4+ T cells from PBMCs. Subset meaning: CD45RA-negative fraction. These receptors originate from a man aged 18 to 29 in good health. Some clones in this sample may be carry-over from other donors' samples.

The gene calls are TRBV6-1 and TRBJ2-3, with 8 bases identical to TRBD2. J was trimmed by 4 bases and V by 2 bases; bases with no gene match: 8. The CDR3 sequence is 16 residues long. Germline CDR1 and CDR2: MNHNS and SASEGT. The chain's CDR3 is CASSEQAGAAADTQYF. CDR3 DNA sequence: TGTGCCAGCAGTGAACAAGCGGGGGCGGCGGCAGATACGCAGTATTTT.

The J gene is TRBJ2-3, the V gene TRBV5-1; the match to TRBD1 covers 9 bases. CDR1 SGHRS and CDR2 YFSETQ come from the germline V gene. The CDR3 consists of 14 residues. The J segment lost 6 bases and the V segment lost 2 bases, leaving 4 bases of the junction unmatched. The CDR3 region is CASSLQGAGDTQYF. The DNA of the CDR3 is TGCGCCAGCAGCTTACAGGGGGCCGGGGATACGCAGTATTTT. The full variable domain, in which reference TRBV5-1 and TRBJ2-3 provide the parts outside the CDR3, is KAGVTQTPRYLIKTRGQQVTLSCSPISGHRSVSWYQQTPGQGLQFLFEYFSETQRNKGNFPGRFSGRQFSNSRSEMNVSTLELGDSALYLCASSLQGAGDTQYFGPGTRLTVL.

This clone came up a few times. The CDR3 sequence: CASSRLGASTDTQYF. The CDR3 coding sequence is TGTGCCAGCAGCCGTCTTGGGGCCAGCACAGATACGCAGTATTTT. The rearrangement uses TRBV6-5 and TRBJ2-3; possibly TRBD1 for D (5 bases). V was pared by 6 bases and J by 0 bases, with 13 bases between. This CDR3 contains 15 residues. Germline loops: CDR1 MNHEY, CDR2 SVGAGI.

V usage is TRBV10-3 and J usage is TRBJ1-1, with TRBD1 matching over 7 bases. CDR3 length: 13 residues. V shed 8 bases and J 1 base; nucleotides not matched to a gene: 4. Per germline, CDR1 ENHRY and CDR2 SYGVKD. The CDR3, as DNA: TGTGCCATCGTAGGACAGGCGAACACTGAAGCTTTCTTT. Translated: CAIVGQANTEAFF.

This clone appeared many times. The chain carries TRBV4-2 and TRBJ1-5, with TRBD1 as a possible D gene (5 bases). The CDR3 has 15 amino acids. Trimming removed 0 bases from V and 5 bases from J, with 11 bases in between. Per germline, CDR1 LGHNA and CDR2 YNFKEQ. The CDR3 region is CASSQDSGSHQPQHF. CDR3 nucleotide sequence: TGTGCCAGCAGCCAAGATTCAGGGAGCCATCAGCCCCAGCATTTT.

The V gene is TRBV19, the J gene TRBJ1-1, with D maybe TRBD1 (5 bases). The CDR3 has 13 amino acids. Per the germline V gene, CDR1 is LNHDA and CDR2 is SQIVND (reference sequence). Trimming shortened V by 5 bases and J by 3 bases, and 10 bases separated the two germline ends. Here the CDR3 reads CASSLRGDTEAFF. In DNA form, the CDR3 reads TGTGCCAGTAGTCTTAGGGGTGACACTGAAGCTTTCTTT.

The genes are TRBV29-1 and TRBJ1-6; D gene unclear. CDR1 and CDR2 (germline): SQVTM, ANQGSEA. The CDR3 extends over 13 amino acids. V was cut by 7 bases and J by 3 bases, with 10 bases left in between. As DNA, the CDR3 is TGCAGCGCCCAGACAAGCTATAATTCACCCCTCCACTTT. Translated, it gives CSAQTSYNSPLHF. The full variable domain, completed using reference TRBV29-1 and TRBJ1-6, is SAVISQKPSRDICQRGTSLTIQCQVDSQVTMMFWYRQQPGQSLTLIATANQGSEATYESGFVIDKFPISRPNLTFSTLTVSNMSPEDSSIYLCSAQTSYNSPLHFGNGTRLTVT.

The chain is built from TRBV4-1 and TRBJ2-2; weak D call: TRBD2 (5 bases). The germline gives CDR1 MGHRA, CDR2 YSYEKL. This CDR3 contains 15 residues. Trimming took 2 bases from V and 1 from J, leaving 8 bases between them. CDR3 sequence reads: CASSQPGMNTGELFF. CDR3 DNA: TGCGCCAGCAGCCAACCCGGGATGAACACCGGGGAGCTGTTTTTT.

The CDR3 loop reads CASSSWTSGSSGEQFF. The CDR3 nucleotides read TGTGCCAGCAGCTCGTGGACTAGCGGGAGCTCCGGTGAGCAGTTCTTC. The J gene is TRBJ2-1, the V gene TRBV7-9, with 13 nucleotides matching TRBD2. Germline values: CDR1 SEHNR, CDR2 FQNEAQ (reference sequence). The CDR3 is made up of 16 amino acids. V gave up 4 bases and J gave up 9 bases; unmatched junction bases: 9.

The chain employs TRBV2 and TRBJ1-2; the D gene is possibly TRBD1 (5 bases). CDR1 is SNHLY and CDR2 is FYNNEI in the germline V gene. Trimming left V 6 bases short and J 6 bases short, with 23 bases between. CDR3 length equals 16 residues. CDR3 nucleotides: TGTGCCAGCAGCCCCAGTGCCGGGACGTACAGGAATGGCTACACCTTC. This sequence encodes CASSPSAGTYRNGYTF.

With regard to this clone: A much larger clone sits a single nucleotide away, making a read error possible. The chain uses TRBV5-4 and TRBJ2-3; 8 bases align to TRBD1. Germline V gene data show CDR1 as SGHNT and CDR2 as YYREEE (reference sequence). The V gene end was trimmed by 4 bases and the J gene end by 5 bases; junction bases not matched to a gene: 3. The CDR3 spans 13 residues. The CDR3 DNA reads TGTGCCAGCAGCAGGGACAGGTTAGATACGCAGTATTTT. Translating it yields CASSRDRLDTQYF.

The chain has TRBV9 and TRBJ2-7; D is perhaps TRBD2 (6 bases). The CDR3 loop spans 15 amino acids. Germline CDR1 is SGDLS and CDR2 is YYNGEE. Trimming removed 3 bases from V and 4 bases from J, with 17 bases in between. The CDR3 nucleotides are TGTGCCAGCAGCGATGGATCCGGGAGTCGGTACGAGCAGTACTTC. Translated, it gives CASSDGSGSRYEQYF.

This clone was seen a handful of times. The rearrangement links TRBV6-1 to TRBJ2-3, with D tentatively TRBD1 or TRBD2 (5 bases each). CDR3 size: 15 residues. From germline, CDR1 is MNHNS and CDR2 SASEGT. V dropped 2 bases and J dropped 3 bases, with 12 bases sitting between them. CDR3 amino acids: CASSERQGGTDTQYF. CDR3 coding DNA: TGTGCCAGCAGTGAAAGGCAGGGCGGGACAGATACGCAGTATTTT.

In this sample, this clone turned up once. The genes are TRBV4-3 and TRBJ2-7, with D maybe TRBD1 (5 bases). The CDR3 totals 16 residues. The ends were cut back, 0 bases at V and 2 bases at J, with 14 bases in the middle. Per the germline V gene, CDR1 is LGHNA and CDR2 is YSLEER. The chain's CDR3 is CASSQDRSGIPYEQYF. The CDR3 bases are TGCGCCAGCAGCCAAGATAGGTCAGGGATTCCCTACGAGCAGTACTTC.

Comment on this clone: Other DNA sequences in the same sample also yield this CDR3. This chain connects TRBV4-1 to TRBJ2-1; 9 nucleotides line up with TRBD2. V was pared by 3 bases and J by 0 bases, with 6 bases of the junction left unmatched. This CDR3 is built from 17 residues. From germline, CDR1 is MGHRA and CDR2 YSYEKL. In DNA form, the CDR3 reads TGCGCCAGCAGCCAGGCCCCGACTAGCGGCTCCTACAATGAGCAGTTCTTC. Translation gives CASSQAPTSGSYNEQFF.

This clone was observed once. This could be a read error, since a much larger clone is one nucleotide away. V and J are TRBV13 and TRBJ2-2; unclear D gene. V gave up 2 bases and J gave up 1 base, with 5 bases separating them. Germline V CDR1 and CDR2: PRHDT, FYEKMQ (reference sequence). The CDR3 loop spans 14 amino acids. The chain's CDR3 is CASSLMRNTGELFF. The CDR3 coding sequence is TGTGCCAGCAGCTTAATGCGGAACACCGGGGAGCTGTTTTTT.

The chain joins TRBV25-1 to TRBJ1-6; TRBD1 matches 9 bases. The CDR3 is 16 amino acids. The trim removed 3 bases at V and 7 bases at J, leaving 7 bases unmatched. Germline loops: CDR1 MGHDK, CDR2 SYGVNS. CDR3 in DNA: TGTGCCAGCAGTGACCTTGGGACAGGGAGGAATTCACCCCTCCACTTT. This gives the protein CASSDLGTGRNSPLHF.

The chain recombines TRBV19 with TRBJ2-5; possibly TRBD2 for D (6 bases). V dropped 9 bases and J dropped 11 bases, with 22 bases sitting between them. Germline V gene sequence: CDR1 LNHDA, CDR2 SQIVND (reference sequence). The CDR3 has 13 amino acids. DNA for the CDR3: TGTGCCAGGACGAGGGAGGTGGGGCCCGGTCAGTACTTC. Translating it yields CARTREVGPGQYF.

This rearrangement joins TRBV29-1 to TRBJ2-3; TRBD2 matches 10 bases. V lost 0 bases and J lost 4; bases outside the gene matches: 4. The germline V gene encodes CDR1 SQVTM and CDR2 ANQGSEA. The CDR3 has 15 residues. The CDR3 sequence is CSVEELAGPADTQYF. The CDR3 nucleotides read TGCAGCGTTGAAGAACTAGCGGGACCGGCAGATACGCAGTATTTT.

CDR3 residues: CASSLEGGRGQFGYTF. In DNA form, the CDR3 reads TGTGCCAGCAGCTTGGAGGGCGGCAGGGGGCAGTTTGGCTACACCTTC. The genes are TRBV5-4 and TRBJ1-2; 8 bases are a match to TRBD1. The CDR3 loop spans 16 amino acids. The germline gives CDR1 SGHNT, CDR2 YYREEE (reference sequence). V was clipped by 0 bases and J by 7 bases; unmatched bases: 11.